This T cell receptor beta chain appears in the sequencing data of a study of cytomegalovirus exposure and HLA in healthy donors. This PCR relied on a set of 60 Vbeta primers and 13 Jbeta primers. Assay: immunoSEQ multiplex PCR; the TCRdb copy retains only in-frame clones and omits some. The sample has more than 80,000 clones; over 70% are singletons. This sequence originates from a boy aged 5 to 17 in good health and CMV-seronegative. The sample comprised PBMCs.

CDR3 sequence: CASSPTGGSSPLHF. CDR3 nucleotide sequence: TGTGCCAGCAGTCCTACAGGGGGTAGTTCACCCCTCCACTTT. The chain employs TRBV25-1 and TRBJ1-6, with TRBD1 matching over 8 bases. Losses at the gene ends were 5 bases for V and 9 bases for J; bases not matched to a gene: 6. Germline V lookup: CDR1 MGHDK, CDR2 SYGVNS. The CDR3 sequence is 14 residues long.